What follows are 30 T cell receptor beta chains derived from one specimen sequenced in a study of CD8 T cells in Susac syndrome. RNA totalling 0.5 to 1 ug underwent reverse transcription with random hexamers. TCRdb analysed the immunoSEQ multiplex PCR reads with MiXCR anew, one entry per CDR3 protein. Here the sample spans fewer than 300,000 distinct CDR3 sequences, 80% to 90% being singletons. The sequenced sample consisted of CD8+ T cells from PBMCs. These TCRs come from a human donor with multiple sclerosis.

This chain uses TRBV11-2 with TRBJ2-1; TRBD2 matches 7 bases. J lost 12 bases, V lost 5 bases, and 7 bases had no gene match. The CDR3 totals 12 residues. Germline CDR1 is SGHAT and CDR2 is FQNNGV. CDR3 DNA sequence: TGTGCCAGCAGCGAACTAGCGTACCCGCAGTTCTTC. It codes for CASSELAYPQFF.

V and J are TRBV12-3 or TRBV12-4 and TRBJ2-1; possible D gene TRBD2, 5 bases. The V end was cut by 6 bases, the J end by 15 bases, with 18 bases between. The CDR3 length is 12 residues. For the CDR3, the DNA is TGTGCCAGCAGCCTAGCTAGCTTTGACCGGTTCTTC. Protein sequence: CASSLASFDRFF.

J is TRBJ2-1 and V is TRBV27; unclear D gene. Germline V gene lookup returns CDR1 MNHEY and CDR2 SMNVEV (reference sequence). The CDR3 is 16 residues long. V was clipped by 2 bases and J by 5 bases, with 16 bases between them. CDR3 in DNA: TGTGCCAGCAGTTTAAGGTCTCCCTCTCTACACAATGAGCAGTTCTTC. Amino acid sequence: CASSLRSPSLHNEQFF.

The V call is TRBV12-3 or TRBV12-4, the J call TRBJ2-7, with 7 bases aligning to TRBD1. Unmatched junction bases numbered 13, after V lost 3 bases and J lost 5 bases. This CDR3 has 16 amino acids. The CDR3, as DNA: TGTGCCAGCAGTTTCAGTTCGAGGGGGCGCGGCCACGAGCAGTACTTC. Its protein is CASSFSSRGRGHEQYF.

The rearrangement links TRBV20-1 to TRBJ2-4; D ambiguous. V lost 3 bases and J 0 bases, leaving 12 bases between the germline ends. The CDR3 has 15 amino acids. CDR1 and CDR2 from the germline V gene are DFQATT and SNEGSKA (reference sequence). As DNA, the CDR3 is TGCAGTGCTAGCTCGGCCCCTAGAGCCAAAAACATTCAGTACTTC. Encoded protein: CSASSAPRAKNIQYF.

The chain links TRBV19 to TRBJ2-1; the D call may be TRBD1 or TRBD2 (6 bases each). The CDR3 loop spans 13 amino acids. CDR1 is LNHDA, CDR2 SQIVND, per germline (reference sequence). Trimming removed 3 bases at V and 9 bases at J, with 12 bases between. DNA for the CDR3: TGTGCCAGTAGTATTTGGGGGGCGCCTGAGCAGTTCTTC. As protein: CASSIWGAPEQFF. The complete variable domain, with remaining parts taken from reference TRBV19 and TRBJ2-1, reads DGGITQSPKYLFRKEGQNVTLSCEQNLNHDAMYWYRQDPGQGLRLIYYSQIVNDFQKGDIAEGYSVSREKKESFPLTVTSAQKNPTAFYLCASSIWGAPEQFFGPGTRLTVL.

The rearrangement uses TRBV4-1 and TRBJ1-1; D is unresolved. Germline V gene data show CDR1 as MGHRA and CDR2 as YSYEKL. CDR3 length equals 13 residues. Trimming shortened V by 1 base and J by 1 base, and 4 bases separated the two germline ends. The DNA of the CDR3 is TGCGCCAGCAGCCAAGCACAGAACACTGAAGCTTTCTTT. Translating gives CASSQAQNTEAFF.

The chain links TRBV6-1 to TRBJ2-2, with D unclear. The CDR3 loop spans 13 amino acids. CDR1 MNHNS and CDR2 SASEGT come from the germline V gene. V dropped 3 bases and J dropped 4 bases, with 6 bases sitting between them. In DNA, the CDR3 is TGTGCCAGCAGTGATGGACCCACCGGGGAGCTGTTTTTT. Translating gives CASSDGPTGELFF.

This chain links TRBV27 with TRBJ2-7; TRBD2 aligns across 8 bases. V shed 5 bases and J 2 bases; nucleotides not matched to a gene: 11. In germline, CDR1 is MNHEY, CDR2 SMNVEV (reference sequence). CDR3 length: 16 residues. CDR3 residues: CASSVLSGSTTYEQYF. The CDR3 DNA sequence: TGTGCCAGCAGTGTCCTCAGCGGGAGTACAACCTACGAGCAGTACTTC.

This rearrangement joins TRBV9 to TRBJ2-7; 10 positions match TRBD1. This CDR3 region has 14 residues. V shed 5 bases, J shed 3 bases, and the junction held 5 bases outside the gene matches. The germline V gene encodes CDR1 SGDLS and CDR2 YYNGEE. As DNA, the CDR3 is TGTGCCAGCAGTACGACAGGGGGCAGCTACGAGCAGTACTTC. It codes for CASSTTGGSYEQYF.

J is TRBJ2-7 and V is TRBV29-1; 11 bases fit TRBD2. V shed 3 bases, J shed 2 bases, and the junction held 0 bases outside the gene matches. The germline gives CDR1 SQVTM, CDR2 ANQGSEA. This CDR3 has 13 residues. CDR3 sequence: CSVETSGAYEQYF. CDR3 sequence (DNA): TGCAGCGTTGAGACTAGCGGGGCCTACGAGCAGTACTTC.

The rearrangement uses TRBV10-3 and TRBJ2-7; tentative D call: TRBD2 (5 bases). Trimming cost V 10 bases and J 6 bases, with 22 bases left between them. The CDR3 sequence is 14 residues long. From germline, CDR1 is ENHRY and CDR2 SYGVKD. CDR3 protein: CATASGGPRGEQYF. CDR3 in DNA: TGTGCCACCGCGTCAGGCGGCCCCCGGGGCGAGCAGTACTTC.

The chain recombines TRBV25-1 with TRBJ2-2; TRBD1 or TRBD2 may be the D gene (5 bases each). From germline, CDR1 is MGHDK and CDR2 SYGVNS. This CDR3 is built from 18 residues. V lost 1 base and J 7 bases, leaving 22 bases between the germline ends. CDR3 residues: CASSEWGRTAGQYGELFF. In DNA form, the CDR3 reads TGTGCCAGCAGTGAATGGGGACGAACCGCAGGGCAATACGGGGAGCTGTTTTTT.

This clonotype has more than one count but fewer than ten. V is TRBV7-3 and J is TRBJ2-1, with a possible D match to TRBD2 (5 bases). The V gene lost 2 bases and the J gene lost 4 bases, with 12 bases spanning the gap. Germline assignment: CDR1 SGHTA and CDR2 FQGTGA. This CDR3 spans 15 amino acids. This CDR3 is CASSLSGNSYNEQFF. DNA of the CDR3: TGTGCCAGCAGCTTATCGGGGAACTCTTACAATGAGCAGTTCTTC.

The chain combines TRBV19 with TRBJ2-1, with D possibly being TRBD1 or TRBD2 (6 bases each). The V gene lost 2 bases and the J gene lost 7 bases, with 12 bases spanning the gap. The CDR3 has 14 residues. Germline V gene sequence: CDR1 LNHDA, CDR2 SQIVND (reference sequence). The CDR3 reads CASSIKQGRNEQFF. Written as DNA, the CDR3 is TGTGCCAGTAGTATAAAGCAGGGGAGGAATGAGCAGTTCTTC.

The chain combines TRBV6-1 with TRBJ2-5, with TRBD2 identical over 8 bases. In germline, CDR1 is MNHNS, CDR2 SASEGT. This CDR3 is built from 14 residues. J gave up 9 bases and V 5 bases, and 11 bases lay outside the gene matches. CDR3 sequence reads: CASSPSERGRPQYF. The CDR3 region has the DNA TGTGCCAGCAGTCCCTCCGAGCGGGGGCGGCCCCAGTACTTC.

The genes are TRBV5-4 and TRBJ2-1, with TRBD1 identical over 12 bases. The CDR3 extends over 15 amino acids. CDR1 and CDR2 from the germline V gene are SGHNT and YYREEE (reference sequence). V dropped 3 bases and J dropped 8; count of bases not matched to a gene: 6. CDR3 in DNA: TGTGCCAGCAGCTCCGGGACAGGGGGCCGGGATGAGCAGTTCTTC. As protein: CASSSGTGGRDEQFF.

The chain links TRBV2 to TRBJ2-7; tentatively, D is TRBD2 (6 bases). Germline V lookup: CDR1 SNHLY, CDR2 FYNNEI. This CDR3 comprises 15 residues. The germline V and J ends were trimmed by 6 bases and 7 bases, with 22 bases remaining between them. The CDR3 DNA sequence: TGTGCCAGCAGGGCCACTGCGGGACCGTCCGGGGAGCAGTACTTC. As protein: CASRATAGPSGEQYF.

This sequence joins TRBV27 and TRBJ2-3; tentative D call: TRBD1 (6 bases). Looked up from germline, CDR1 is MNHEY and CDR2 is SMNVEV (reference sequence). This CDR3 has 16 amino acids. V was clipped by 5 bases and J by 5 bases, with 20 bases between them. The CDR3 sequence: CASSPSAGDVLDTQYF. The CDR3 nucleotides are TGTGCCAGCAGTCCGAGCGCAGGGGACGTGCTAGATACGCAGTATTTT.

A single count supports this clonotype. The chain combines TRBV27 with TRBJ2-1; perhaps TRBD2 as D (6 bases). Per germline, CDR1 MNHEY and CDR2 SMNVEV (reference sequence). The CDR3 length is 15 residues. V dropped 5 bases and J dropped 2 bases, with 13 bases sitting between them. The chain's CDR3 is CASSPGSPTYNEQFF. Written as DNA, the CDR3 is TGTGCCAGCAGTCCCGGGAGTCCGACCTACAATGAGCAGTTCTTC.

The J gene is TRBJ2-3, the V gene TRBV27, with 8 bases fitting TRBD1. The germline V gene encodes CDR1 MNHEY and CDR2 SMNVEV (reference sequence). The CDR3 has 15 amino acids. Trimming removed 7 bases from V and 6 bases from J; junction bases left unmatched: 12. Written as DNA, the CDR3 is TGTGCCAGCACCCCGGGACAGGCCCTTCTTGATACGCAGTATTTT. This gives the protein CASTPGQALLDTQYF.

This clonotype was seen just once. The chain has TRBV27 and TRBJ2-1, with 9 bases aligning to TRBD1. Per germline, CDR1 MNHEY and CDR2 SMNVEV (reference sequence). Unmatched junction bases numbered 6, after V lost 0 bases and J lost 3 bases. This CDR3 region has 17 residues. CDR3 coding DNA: TGTGCCAGCAGTTTATCATCCGGGACAGGGTTCTACAATGAGCAGTTCTTC. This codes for CASSLSSGTGFYNEQFF.

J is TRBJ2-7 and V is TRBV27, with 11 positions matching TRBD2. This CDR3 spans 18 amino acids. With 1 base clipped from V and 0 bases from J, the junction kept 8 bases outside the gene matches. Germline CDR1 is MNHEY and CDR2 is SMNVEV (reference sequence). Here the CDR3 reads CASSLLPTGTSGSYEQYF. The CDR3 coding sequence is TGTGCCAGCAGTTTATTACCTACAGGGACTAGCGGCTCCTACGAGCAGTACTTC.

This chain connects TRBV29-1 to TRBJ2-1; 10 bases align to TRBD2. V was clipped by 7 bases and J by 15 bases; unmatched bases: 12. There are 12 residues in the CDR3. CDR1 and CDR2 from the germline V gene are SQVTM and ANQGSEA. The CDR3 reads CSAHPGTSDLFF. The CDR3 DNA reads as TGCAGCGCCCACCCGGGGACTAGCGACCTGTTCTTC.

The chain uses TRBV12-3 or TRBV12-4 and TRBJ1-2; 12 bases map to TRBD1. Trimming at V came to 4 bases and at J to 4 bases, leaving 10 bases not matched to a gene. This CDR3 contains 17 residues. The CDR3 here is CASSSPRDRGRGYGYTF. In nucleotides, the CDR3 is TGTGCCAGCAGTTCACCCCGGGACAGGGGGCGAGGCTATGGCTACACCTTC.

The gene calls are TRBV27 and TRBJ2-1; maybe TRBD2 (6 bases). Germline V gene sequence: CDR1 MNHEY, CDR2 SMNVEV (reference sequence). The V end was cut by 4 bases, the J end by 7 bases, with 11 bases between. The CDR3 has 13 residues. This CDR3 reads CASSWSSGNEQFF. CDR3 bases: TGTGCCAGCAGTTGGAGTAGCGGTAATGAGCAGTTCTTC.

The CDR3 sequence is CSVEGLTGELFF. The DNA for the CDR3 is TGCAGCGTTGAAGGTCTTACCGGGGAGCTGTTTTTT. V is TRBV29-1 and J is TRBJ2-2; D gene unclear. Trimming left V 1 base short and J 5 bases short, with 5 bases between. Germline V lookup: CDR1 SQVTM, CDR2 ANQGSEA. This CDR3 has 12 amino acids.

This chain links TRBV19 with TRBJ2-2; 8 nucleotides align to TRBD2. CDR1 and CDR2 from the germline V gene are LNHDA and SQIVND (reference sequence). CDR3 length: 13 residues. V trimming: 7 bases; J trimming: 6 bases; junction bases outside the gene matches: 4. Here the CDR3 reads CASTGGYAGELFF. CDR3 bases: TGTGCCAGTACGGGGGGGTATGCCGGGGAGCTGTTTTTT. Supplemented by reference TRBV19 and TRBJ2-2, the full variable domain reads DGGITQSPKYLFRKEGQNVTLSCEQNLNHDAMYWYRQDPGQGLRLIYYSQIVNDFQKGDIAEGYSVSREKKESFPLTVTSAQKNPTAFYLCASTGGYAGELFFGEGSRLTVL.

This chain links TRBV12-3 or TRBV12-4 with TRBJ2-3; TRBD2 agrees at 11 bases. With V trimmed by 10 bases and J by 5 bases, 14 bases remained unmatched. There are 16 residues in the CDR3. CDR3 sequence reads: CATPPIAGGPIDTQYF. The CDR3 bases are TGTGCCACCCCTCCAATAGCGGGAGGGCCAATAGATACGCAGTATTTT.

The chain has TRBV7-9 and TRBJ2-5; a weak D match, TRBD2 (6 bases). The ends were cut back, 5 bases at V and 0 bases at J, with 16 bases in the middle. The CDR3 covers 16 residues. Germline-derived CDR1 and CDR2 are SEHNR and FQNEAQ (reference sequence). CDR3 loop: CASSQRLDVHQETQYF. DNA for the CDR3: TGTGCCAGCAGCCAAAGACTAGACGTACACCAAGAGACCCAGTACTTC.